This T cell receptor (beta chain) is from a study of OX40 agonist ivuxolimab in advanced cancers. Across the whole study: Patients received the agonistic anti-OX40 (CD134) antibody ivuxolimab.

Turning to this clone: Antigen unknown.

Systemic immunosuppression or a history of autoimmune disease excluded patients. Study findings and constraints: Expanded peripheral T cell antigen specificity was not determined. At 0.1 to 3.0 mg/kg and by week 6, CD4+ and CD8+ T cells in the blood had expanded clonally.

The CDR3 covers 14 residues. In germline, CDR1 is MNHEY, CDR2 SMNVEV (reference sequence). Trimming took 0 bases from V and 9 from J; bases not matched to a gene: 2. The method was immunoSEQ multiplex PCR; TCRdb's version includes in-frame clones alone and lacks a portion of them. The sample shows around 18,000 clones, approximately 83% of them seen only once. The receptor was isolated from an adult with an advanced solid tumor such as melanoma, head and neck, liver or kidney cancer. The V and J genes are TRBV27 and TRBJ1-6; 7 bases fit TRBD1. The sample here was CD4+ or CD8+ T cells sorted from blood, taken in a trial of the OX40 agonist ivuxolimab. CDR3 residues: CASSLSGTVSPLHF. For the CDR3, the DNA is TGTGCCAGCAGTTTATCCGGGACAGTTTCACCCCTCCACTTT.